These 29 T cell receptor beta chains originate from one sample sequenced in a study of T cells in localized non-small cell lung cancer. TCRdb keeps only in-frame clones here, not all; method: immunoSEQ multiplex PCR. The sample lists about 33,000 clones; 80% to 95% were seen once. Material: peripheral blood, obtained before any cancer treatment. The receptors come from a female donor older than 55 with stage I lung adenocarcinoma.

This chain connects TRBV9 to TRBJ1-6; D gene unclear. CDR3 length: 14 amino acids. The germline V gene encodes CDR1 SGDLS and CDR2 YYNGEE. Trimming stripped 2 bases from V and 6 bases from J, with 9 bases between. This CDR3 reads CASSVTDINSPLHF. The CDR3 nucleotides read TGTGCCAGCAGCGTGACTGATATTAATTCACCCCTCCACTTT.

The genes are TRBV27 and TRBJ1-1; 7 nucleotides align to TRBD1. V shed 6 bases and J 7 bases; nucleotides not matched to a gene: 11. This CDR3 region has 14 residues. Germline loops: CDR1 MNHEY, CDR2 SMNVEV (reference sequence). CDR3 region: CASSGVAGGHEAFF. The DNA of the CDR3 is TGTGCCAGCAGCGGGGTGGCAGGGGGGCATGAAGCTTTCTTT.

The genes are TRBV5-6 and TRBJ2-3; the D is unclear. Per the germline V gene, CDR1 is SGHDT and CDR2 is YYEEEE. The CDR3 has 12 residues. The V end lost 1 base, the J end lost 6 bases, and 6 bases lay between the germline ends. The CDR3 nucleotides read TGTGCCAGCAGCTTGCCGGCGGATACGCAGTATTTT. Translated: CASSLPADTQYF.

The chain carries TRBV2 and TRBJ1-1, with D uncertain. CDR1 is SNHLY and CDR2 is FYNNEI in the germline V gene. V lost 5 bases, J lost 1 base, and 14 bases lay in between. This CDR3 has 15 amino acids. The CDR3 DNA is TGTGCCAGCAGTTTACCGGGGATTAAGAACACTGAAGCTTTCTTT. It translates to CASSLPGIKNTEAFF.

This CDR3 reads CASSKRGGLVYEQYF. The CDR3 region has the DNA TGTGCCAGCAGCAAACGGGGGGGACTCGTCTACGAGCAGTACTTC. The chain uses TRBV21-1 and TRBJ2-7; TRBD2 is the table's D call and was not checked against the DNA. TRBV21-1 is deemed a pseudogene. CDR3 length: 15 amino acids.

The chain links TRBV6-5 to TRBJ1-4; D gene ambiguous. Germline V gene lookup returns CDR1 MNHEY and CDR2 SVGAGI. The CDR3 runs to 15 residues. Trimming stripped 6 bases from V and 3 bases from J, with 14 bases between. The CDR3 is CASSPRGLPNEKLFF. DNA for the CDR3: TGTGCCAGCAGCCCCAGAGGGCTTCCTAATGAAAAACTGTTTTTT.

The J gene is TRBJ2-5, the V gene TRBV10-1; D is tentatively TRBD1 or TRBD2 (5 bases each). Looked up from germline, CDR1 is WNHNN and CDR2 is SYGVQD (reference sequence). With 4 bases removed from V and 4 bases from J, the gap between germline ends came to 10 bases. The CDR3 runs 13 residues. The CDR3 DNA reads as TGCGCCAGCAGTGCGAGGGACCGAGAGACCCAGTACTTC. Translation: CASSARDRETQYF.

The chain links TRBV5-1 to TRBJ1-4; D not resolved. Trimming removed 5 bases at V and 5 bases at J, with 13 bases between. The CDR3 length is 14 residues. Germline lookup yields CDR1 SGHRS and CDR2 YFSETQ. The CDR3 nucleotides read TGCGCCAGCAGTCGCGGAGAAGGGAATGAAAAACTGTTTTTT. Translating it yields CASSRGEGNEKLFF.

This clone was detected only once. CDR3: CASSAGGDTEAFF. DNA of the CDR3: TGTGCCAGCAGCGCAGGGGGGGACACTGAAGCTTTCTTT. The rearrangement joins TRBV6-1 to TRBJ1-1; 7 bases map to TRBD1. Germline V lookup: CDR1 MNHNS, CDR2 SASEGT. Losses at the gene ends were 6 bases for V and 3 bases for J; bases not matched to a gene: 4. The CDR3 consists of 13 residues.

The V call is TRBV2, the J call TRBJ1-5, with D hard to call. This CDR3 has 14 residues. Trimming took 4 bases from V and 5 from J, leaving 12 bases between them. Germline CDR1 is SNHLY and CDR2 is FYNNEI. CDR3 sequence reads: CASSATGRDQPQHF. CDR3 coding DNA: TGTGCCAGCAGTGCGACCGGCCGAGATCAGCCCCAGCATTTT.

The genes are TRBV18 and TRBJ2-5; D not certain. V shed 6 bases and J shed 1 base, with 15 bases lying between them. The length of the CDR3 is 15 residues. Germline CDR1 KGHSH, CDR2 LQKENI. In DNA, the CDR3 is TGTGCCAGCTCCTCCTATAGCTGGGTCCAAGAGACCCAGTACTTC. The encoded protein is CASSSYSWVQETQYF.

This clone appeared a single time. The chain uses TRBV2 and TRBJ2-2; 7 positions agree with TRBD1. CDR1 and CDR2 (germline): SNHLY, FYNNEI. The CDR3 runs to 13 residues. V was clipped by 6 bases and J by 6 bases; unmatched bases: 4. CDR3 amino acids: CASRVTGAGELFF. The CDR3 DNA is TGTGCCAGCAGGGTTACAGGGGCCGGGGAGCTGTTTTTT.

The chain links TRBV10-3 to TRBJ1-2; D gene unclear. The CDR3 length is 15 residues. Trimming stripped 4 bases from V and 8 bases from J, with 20 bases between. CDR1 and CDR2 (germline): ENHRY, SYGVKD. The CDR3 loop is CAISGNAGNARGYTF. In DNA, the CDR3 is TGTGCCATCAGTGGGAATGCCGGGAACGCTCGGGGCTACACCTTC.

Here the CDR3 DNA reads TGTGCCAGTAGTATAGCAGCAGGGGTCAATGAGCAGTTCTTC. It translates to CASSIAAGVNEQFF. The V gene is TRBV19, the J gene TRBJ2-1, with D maybe TRBD1 (6 bases). The V gene's germline CDR1 is LNHDA and CDR2 SQIVND (reference sequence). This CDR3 contains 14 residues. Trimming stripped 1 base from V and 6 bases from J, with 10 bases between.

The chain carries TRBV25-1 and TRBJ1-6, with a possible D match to TRBD1 (6 bases). V lost 5 bases and J lost 14, with 10 bases in between. This CDR3 has 11 amino acids. CDR1 and CDR2 from the germline V gene are MGHDK and SYGVNS. CDR3 loop: CASSSGVTLHF. Written as DNA, the CDR3 is TGTGCCAGCAGTTCAGGGGTTACCCTCCACTTT.

This CDR3 reads CASSWGPITGELFF. DNA of the CDR3: TGTGCCAGCAGCTGGGGGCCGATCACCGGGGAGCTGTTTTTT. This chain uses TRBV27 with TRBJ2-2, with D perhaps matching TRBD1 (6 bases). Trimming removed 6 bases at V and 4 bases at J, with 12 bases between. The germline gives CDR1 MNHEY, CDR2 SMNVEV (reference sequence). There are 14 residues in the CDR3.

This chain connects TRBV5-4 to TRBJ1-1; 9 bases agree with TRBD1. The germline V gene encodes CDR1 SGHNT and CDR2 YYREEE (reference sequence). The V segment lost 1 base and the J segment 0 bases; nucleotides outside the gene matches: 7. The CDR3 has 17 amino acids. The CDR3 protein is CASSLLGQGTMNTEAFF. CDR3 coding DNA: TGTGCCAGCAGCTTGCTCGGACAGGGGACTATGAACACTGAAGCTTTCTTT. The entire variable domain, with the rest obtained from reference TRBV5-4 and TRBJ1-1, is as follows: ETGVTQSPTHLIKTRGQQVTLRCSSQSGHNTVSWYQQALGQGPQFIFQYYREEENGRGNFPPRFSGLQFPNYSSELNVNALELDDSALYLCASSLLGQGTMNTEAFFGQGTRLTVV.

This chain joins TRBV19 and TRBJ1-3; TRBD1 matches at 7 bases. CDR1 LNHDA and CDR2 SQIVND come from the germline V gene (reference sequence). This CDR3 is 15 amino acids long. The V segment lost 7 bases and the J segment 0 bases; nucleotides outside the gene matches: 6. In DNA, the CDR3 is TGTGCCAGTATCCCGGACAGGACCTCTGGAAACACCATATATTTT. This sequence encodes CASIPDRTSGNTIYF. Complete variable domain (other parts from reference TRBV19 and TRBJ1-3): DGGITQSPKYLFRKEGQNVTLSCEQNLNHDAMYWYRQDPGQGLRLIYYSQIVNDFQKGDIAEGYSVSREKKESFPLTVTSAQKNPTAFYLCASIPDRTSGNTIYFGEGSWLTVV.

The J gene is TRBJ2-5, the V gene TRBV7-9; 10 bases are a match to TRBD2. Germline trimming cut 1 base from V and 0 bases from J; bases unmatched to any gene: 5. The CDR3 sequence is 17 residues long. The germline gives CDR1 SEHNR, CDR2 FQNEAQ (reference sequence). The CDR3, as DNA: TGTGCCAGCAGCTTAGTTCTGACTAGCGGGTACCAAGAGACCCAGTACTTC. This sequence encodes CASSLVLTSGYQETQYF.

The chain uses TRBV12-2 and TRBJ1-1. TRBV12-2 has pseudogene status. The CDR3 is made up of 15 amino acids. The CDR3 here is CASRLARAVNTEAFF. For the CDR3, the DNA is TGTGCAAGTCGCTTAGCGAGGGCTGTCAACACTGAAGCTTTCTTT.

The chain employs TRBV30 and TRBJ1-4; possibly TRBD1 for D (5 bases). From germline, CDR1 is GTSNPN and CDR2 SVGIG (reference sequence). This CDR3 spans 15 amino acids. V lost 2 bases, J lost 5 bases, and 15 bases lay in between. Here the CDR3 DNA reads TGTGCCTGGAGTTCACGGGGCGGGGGAAATGAAAAACTGTTTTTT. Its translation is CAWSSRGGGNEKLFF. Filled out from reference TRBV30 and TRBJ1-4, the complete variable domain reads SQTIHQWPATLVQPVGSPLSLECTVEGTSNPNLYWYRQAAGRGLQLLFYSVGIGQISSEVPQNLSASRPQDRQFILSSKKLLLSDSGFYLCAWSSRGGGNEKLFFGSGTQLSVL.

The chain combines TRBV11-3 with TRBJ2-5; 7 nucleotides line up with TRBD2. CDR1 SGHNT and CDR2 YENEEA come from the germline V gene. V shed 4 bases, J shed 4 bases, and the junction held 6 bases outside the gene matches. The CDR3 has 14 amino acids. The CDR3 here is CASSSRSSGETQYF. In DNA form, the CDR3 reads TGTGCCAGCAGCTCCAGGTCTAGCGGAGAGACCCAGTACTTC.

J is TRBJ2-1 and V is TRBV9, with 8 bases that match TRBD1. Germline loops: CDR1 SGDLS, CDR2 YYNGEE. J was trimmed by 6 bases and V by 2 bases; bases with no gene match: 4. CDR3 size: 14 residues. This CDR3 reads CASSVRDRSNEQFF. The CDR3 DNA follows: TGTGCCAGCAGCGTCCGGGACAGGTCCAATGAGCAGTTCTTC.

This clone was picked up a small number of times. The chain recombines TRBV7-8 with TRBJ1-5; D is uncertain. The germline gives CDR1 SGHVS, CDR2 FQNEAQ. CDR3 size: 12 residues. Deletions cut 1 base from V and 6 bases from J, with 4 bases between. CDR3 bases: TGTGCCAGCAGCTTAGTATTTCAGCCCCAGCATTTT. Protein sequence: CASSLVFQPQHF.

This chain links TRBV2 with TRBJ2-7; D may be TRBD1 (7 bases). The CDR3 runs to 14 residues. Trimming cost V 4 bases and J 5 bases, with 15 bases left between them. Germline V gene lookup returns CDR1 SNHLY and CDR2 FYNNEI. The CDR3 is CASSVDRDFDEQYF. DNA for the CDR3: TGTGCCAGCAGTGTAGACAGGGACTTCGACGAGCAGTACTTC. Complete variable domain (other parts from reference TRBV2 and TRBJ2-7): EPEVTQTPSHQVTQMGQEVILRCVPISNHLYFYWYRQILGQKVEFLVSFYNNEISEKSEIFDDQFSVERPDGSNFTLKIRSTKLEDSAMYFCASSVDRDFDEQYFGPGTRLTVT.

The chain carries TRBV9 and TRBJ2-7; D gene uncertain. Trimming cost V 0 bases and J 2 bases, with 9 bases left between them. CDR3 length: 14 amino acids. Per germline, CDR1 SGDLS and CDR2 YYNGEE. The CDR3 loop reads CASSVDPMTYEQYF. The CDR3 bases are TGTGCCAGCAGCGTAGACCCCATGACCTACGAGCAGTACTTC.

The chain employs TRBV10-3 and TRBJ1-1; tentatively, D is TRBD1 (5 bases). Germline values: CDR1 ENHRY, CDR2 SYGVKD. The length of the CDR3 is 13 residues. V was trimmed by 0 bases and J by 4 bases, leaving 6 bases between them. The CDR3 is CAISESRGTEAFF. DNA of the CDR3: TGTGCCATCAGTGAGTCGAGGGGCACTGAAGCTTTCTTT.

The rearrangement uses TRBV9 and TRBJ1-5; TRBD1 aligns across 11 bases. CDR1 is SGDLS and CDR2 is YYNGEE in the germline V gene. CDR3 length equals 15 residues. V shed 0 bases, J shed 7 bases, and the junction held 3 bases outside the gene matches. This chain's CDR3 is CASSVGDRGGQPQHF. CDR3 in DNA: TGTGCCAGCAGCGTAGGGGACAGGGGGGGACAGCCCCAGCATTTT.

CDR3 bases: TGTGCCAGCAGTGAATTTCCAGAAGAGACCCAGTACTTC. This encodes CASSEFPEETQYF. The J gene is TRBJ2-5, the V gene TRBV2; no clear D gene. The germline V gene has CDR1 SNHLY and CDR2 FYNNEI. Trimming cost V 2 bases and J 3 bases, with 7 bases left between them. There are 13 residues in the CDR3.